These 19 T cell receptor beta chains were sequenced from one sample in a study of response to subunit inactivated influenza vaccine. TCRdb used MiXCR to reprocess the RT-PCR reads, holding one entry per CDR3 protein. This table has roughly 540,000 distinct CDR3 sequences, approximately 20% appearing once. The same sample was also studied in work on T cells expressing NK-cell markers. In that study: TCR beta libraries carry UMIs added by 5'RACE template switching.

The sequencing used CD4+ T cells sorted from PBMCs, collected 12 days after vaccination. These receptor sequences come from a man aged 45-65 years who received an inactivated influenza vaccine.

This clonotype has only a few counts. The chain recombines TRBV20-1 with TRBJ2-1, with 9 bases lining up with TRBD2. Trimming at V came to 1 base and at J to 3 bases, leaving 7 bases not matched to a gene. This CDR3 has 16 amino acids. Per germline, CDR1 DFQATT and CDR2 SNEGSKA (reference sequence). In nucleotides, the CDR3 is TGCAGTGCTAGAGGGAGGACTAGCGATTTCTACAATGAGCAGTTCTTC. This encodes CSARGRTSDFYNEQFF.

This chain connects TRBV6-1 to TRBJ2-5; TRBD2 is a possible D gene (5 bases). Germline CDR1 reads MNHNS; CDR2 reads SASEGT. The length of the CDR3 is 15 residues. With 6 bases removed from V and 2 bases from J, the gap between germline ends came to 16 bases. The CDR3 here is CASRPTIGVQETQYF. In nucleotides, the CDR3 is TGTGCCAGCAGACCGACTATCGGGGTTCAAGAGACCCAGTACTTC.

The CDR3 DNA sequence: TGTGCCAGCAGGGGACCGCCTCTCTACAATGAGCAGTTCTTC. Protein sequence: CASRGPPLYNEQFF. The V call is TRBV27, the J call TRBJ2-1, with D possibly called TRBD1 or TRBD2 (5 bases each). This CDR3 is built from 14 residues. Germline loops: CDR1 MNHEY, CDR2 SMNVEV (reference sequence). The V gene lost 6 bases and the J gene lost 3 bases, with 12 bases spanning the gap.

This clonotype appeared many times. Sequence at one end of the junction differs from germline and may be a read error. This rearrangement joins TRBV5-1 to TRBJ2-1; 8 nucleotides agree with TRBD2. The length of the CDR3 is 14 residues. Germline V gene data show CDR1 as SGHRS and CDR2 as YFSETQ. The CDR3 nucleotides are TGTGCCAGCAGTTTCGGGGGGGGCTACAATGAGCAGTTCTTC. It codes for CASSFGGGYNEQFF.

The sample holds a few counts of this clonotype. The J gene is TRBJ2-1, the V gene TRBV5-6; D could derive from TRBD1 or TRBD2 (5 bases each). The CDR3 is 16 residues long. V lost 2 bases and J 8 bases, leaving 20 bases between the germline ends. Germline CDR1 and CDR2: SGHDT and YYEEEE. DNA for the CDR3: TGTGCCAGCAGCTTTCCCCTCGGACGGGACGAGGATGAGCAGTTCTTC. This sequence encodes CASSFPLGRDEDEQFF. The full variable domain, with the rest looked up from reference TRBV5-6 and TRBJ2-1, is DAGVTQSPTHLIKTRGQQVTLRCSPKSGHDTVSWYQQALGQGPQFIFQYYEEEERQRGNFPDRFSGHQFPNYSSELNVNALLLGDSALYLCASSFPLGRDEDEQFFGPGTRLTVL.

CDR3 nucleotides: TGTGCCAGCAGCCGTCACCCAGGTAGTCAGCCCCAGCATTTT. It codes for CASSRHPGSQPQHF. V gene TRBV12-3 or TRBV12-4 combines with J gene TRBJ1-5; no reliable D call. V dropped 6 bases and J dropped 6 bases, with 15 bases sitting between them. The CDR3 contains 14 residues.

The chain joins TRBV15 to TRBJ2-5, with 8 bases lining up with TRBD1. The CDR3 has 13 residues. The germline V gene encodes CDR1 LNHNV and CDR2 YYDKDF (reference sequence). J gave up 5 bases and V 8 bases, and 7 bases lay outside the gene matches. The DNA of the CDR3 is TGTGCCACCCAGGACAGGGTAAAGGAGACCCAGTACTTC. It codes for CATQDRVKETQYF.

The chain couples TRBV11-2 to TRBJ2-1; D might be TRBD2 (7 bases). Germline CDR1 reads SGHAT; CDR2 reads FQNNGV. The CDR3 is made up of 17 amino acids. Trimming shortened V by 4 bases and J by 4 bases, and 20 bases separated the two germline ends. CDR3 DNA: TGTGCCAGCAGCTCAGACCCGGGGGGCGGGAGTTACAATGAGCAGTTCTTC. Residues: CASSSDPGGGSYNEQFF. Complete variable domain (other parts from reference TRBV11-2 and TRBJ2-1): EAGVAQSPRYKIIEKRQSVAFWCNPISGHATLYWYQQILGQGPKLLIQFQNNGVVDDSQLPKDRFSAERLKGVDSTLKIQPAKLEDSAVYLCASSSDPGGGSYNEQFFGPGTRLTVL.

The J gene is TRBJ1-2, the V gene TRBV20-1; 11 bases line up with TRBD1. V was clipped by 5 bases and J by 6 bases; unmatched bases: 5. The CDR3 is 13 amino acids. The germline gives CDR1 DFQATT, CDR2 SNEGSKA (reference sequence). The CDR3 loop is CSAPDRGRDGYTF. CDR3 coding DNA: TGCAGTGCTCCGGACAGGGGGCGGGATGGCTACACCTTC.

This clonotype was found a few times. V is TRBV27 and J is TRBJ2-1; D not certain. From germline, CDR1 is MNHEY and CDR2 SMNVEV (reference sequence). The CDR3 consists of 13 residues. V was pared by 6 bases and J by 4 bases, with 10 bases between. For the CDR3, the DNA is TGTGCCAGCAGGCGGACCGAGTACAATGAGCAGTTCTTC. Amino acids: CASRRTEYNEQFF.

This clonotype has just one count. The chain employs TRBV20-1 and TRBJ2-1, with a weak D call TRBD2 (6 bases). The CDR3 extends over 14 amino acids. Germline V gene data show CDR1 as DFQATT and CDR2 as SNEGSKA (reference sequence). V gave up 8 bases and J gave up 7 bases, with 21 bases separating them. CDR3: CSQDPGVMGNEQFF. CDR3 coding DNA: TGCAGTCAAGACCCGGGAGTTATGGGGAATGAGCAGTTCTTC.

This clonotype occurred many times. The rearrangement links TRBV7-9 to TRBJ2-3; unclear D gene. Germline V gene sequence: CDR1 SEHNR, CDR2 FQNEAQ (reference sequence). Deletions cut 6 bases from V and 2 bases from J, with 9 bases between. CDR3 length equals 13 residues. The CDR3 coding sequence is TGTGCCAGCAGGAAAAACCCCACAGATACGCAGTATTTT. Translation: CASRKNPTDTQYF.

This clonotype was found a few times. The chain carries TRBV19 and TRBJ2-1; 10 bases match TRBD2. The CDR3 has 15 amino acids. V was pared by 8 bases and J by 12 bases, with 16 bases of the junction left unmatched. CDR1 is LNHDA, CDR2 SQIVND, per germline (reference sequence). This chain's CDR3 is CASSSRMSSGSSQFF. The DNA of the CDR3 is TGTGCCAGTTCGTCCAGGATGTCTAGCGGGAGTTCGCAGTTCTTC.

For this clonotype: The junction shows a germline mismatch at one end, possibly a read error. The V gene is TRBV5-1, the J gene TRBJ2-2, with D possibly matching TRBD1 (8 bases). This CDR3 is built from 15 residues. Germline values: CDR1 SGHRS, CDR2 YFSETQ. The CDR3 nucleotides read TGCGCCAGCAGCTTGGAGGGACAGGCCAGCGGGGAGCTGTCTTTT. Protein product: CASSLEGQASGELSF.

This chain links TRBV10-3 with TRBJ2-1, with 8 nucleotides matching TRBD1. CDR1 and CDR2 from the germline V gene are ENHRY and SYGVKD. The CDR3 has 14 residues. The ends lost 7 bases at V and 4 bases at J; junction bases unmatched: 6. CDR3 bases: TGTGCCATCATGGGGCAGGGGGCGTACAATGAGCAGTTCTTC. The encoded protein is CAIMGQGAYNEQFF.

This clonotype was counted many times. The CDR3 spells CASRSDRGQPQHF. CDR3 sequence (DNA): TGTGCCAGCAGATCGGACAGGGGACAGCCCCAGCATTTT. The rearrangement uses TRBV7-8 and TRBJ1-5; 9 bases are a match to TRBD1. Germline CDR1 is SGHVS and CDR2 is FQNEAQ. This CDR3 spans 13 amino acids. J gave up 7 bases and V 6 bases, and 4 bases lay outside the gene matches.

V usage is TRBV5-6 and J usage is TRBJ1-2, with 7 nucleotides matching TRBD1. The CDR3 has 11 amino acids. Germline V gives CDR1 SGHDT, CDR2 YYEEEE. J was trimmed by 13 bases and V by 3 bases; bases with no gene match: 6. The CDR3 is CASSSGQPVTF. The DNA for the CDR3 is TGTGCCAGCAGCTCGGGACAGCCCGTCACCTTC.

This clonotype was seen a handful of times. The genes are TRBV28 and TRBJ1-4, with D possibly TRBD1 on 5 matching bases. The CDR3 totals 16 residues. Trimming pared 3 bases from V and 9 bases from J, leaving 20 bases between. Germline values: CDR1 MDHEN, CDR2 SYDVKM. Written as DNA, the CDR3 is TGTGCCAGCAGTTTTGGTGGCCCGGTCGGGACCCAAAAACTGTTTTTT. This gives the protein CASSFGGPVGTQKLFF.

This chain joins TRBV4-3 and TRBJ2-7; D not certain. This CDR3 spans 15 amino acids. Germline CDR1 is LGHNA and CDR2 is YSLEER. Trimming cost V 4 bases and J 4 bases, with 17 bases left between them. The CDR3 region is CASSPYQDPLYEQYF. The CDR3, as DNA: TGCGCCAGCAGCCCCTACCAGGACCCGCTATACGAGCAGTACTTC.